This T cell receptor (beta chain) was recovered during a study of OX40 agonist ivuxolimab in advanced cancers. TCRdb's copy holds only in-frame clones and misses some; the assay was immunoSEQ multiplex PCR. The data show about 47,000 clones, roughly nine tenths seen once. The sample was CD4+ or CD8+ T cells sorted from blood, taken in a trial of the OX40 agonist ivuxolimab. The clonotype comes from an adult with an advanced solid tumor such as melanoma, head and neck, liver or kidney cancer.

CDR3 sequence (DNA): TGCAGCGTGGATACAGGGGGCCCTTCCTACGAGCAGTACTTC. Translated, it gives CSVDTGGPSYEQYF. The chain recombines TRBV29-1 with TRBJ2-7, with TRBD1 matching over 9 bases. The length of the CDR3 is 14 residues. Germline V gene lookup returns CDR1 SQVTM and CDR2 ANQGSEA. The J segment lost 1 base and the V segment lost 6 bases, leaving 7 bases of the junction unmatched.